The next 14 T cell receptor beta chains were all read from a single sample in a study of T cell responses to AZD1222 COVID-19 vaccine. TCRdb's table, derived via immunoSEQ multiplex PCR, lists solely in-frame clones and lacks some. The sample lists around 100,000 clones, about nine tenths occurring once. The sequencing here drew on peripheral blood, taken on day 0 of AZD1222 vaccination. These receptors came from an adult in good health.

In nucleotides, the CDR3 is TGTGCCAGCCAAGGACTAGCGGGAACTCTCTACGAGCAGTACTTC. Its protein is CASQGLAGTLYEQYF. V gene TRBV27 combines with J gene TRBJ2-7, with 12 bases matching TRBD2. CDR1 and CDR2 (germline): MNHEY, SMNVEV (reference sequence). The V and J ends lost 8 bases and 3 bases, in that order; junction bases with no gene match: 8. The CDR3 runs 15 residues.

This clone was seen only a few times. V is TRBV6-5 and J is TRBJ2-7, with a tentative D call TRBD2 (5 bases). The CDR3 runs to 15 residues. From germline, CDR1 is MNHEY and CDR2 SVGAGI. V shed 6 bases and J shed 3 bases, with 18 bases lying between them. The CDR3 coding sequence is TGTGCCAGCAGCTTTTCCGGGTCAGGAGGCTACGAGCAGTACTTC. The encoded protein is CASSFSGSGGYEQYF.

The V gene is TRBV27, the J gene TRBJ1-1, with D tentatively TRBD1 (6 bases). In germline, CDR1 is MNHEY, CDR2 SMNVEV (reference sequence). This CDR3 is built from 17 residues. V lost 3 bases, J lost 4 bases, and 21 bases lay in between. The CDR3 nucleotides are TGTGCCAGCAGTTTTCCCATTAAGAAGGGGGAGAGCACTGAAGCTTTCTTT. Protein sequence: CASSFPIKKGESTEAFF.

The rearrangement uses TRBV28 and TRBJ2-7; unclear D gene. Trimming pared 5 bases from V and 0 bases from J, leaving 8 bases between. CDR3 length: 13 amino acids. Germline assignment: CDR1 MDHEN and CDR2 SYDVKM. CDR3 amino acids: CASSARNSYEQYF. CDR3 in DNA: TGTGCCAGCAGTGCCCGCAACTCCTACGAGCAGTACTTC.

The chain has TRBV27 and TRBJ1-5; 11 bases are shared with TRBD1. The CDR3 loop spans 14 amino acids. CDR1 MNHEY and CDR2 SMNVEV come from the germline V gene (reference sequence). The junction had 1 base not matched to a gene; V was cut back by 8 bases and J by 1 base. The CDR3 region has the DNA TGTGCCAGCCGGACAGGGGGCAGCAATCAGCCCCAGCATTTT. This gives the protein CASRTGGSNQPQHF.

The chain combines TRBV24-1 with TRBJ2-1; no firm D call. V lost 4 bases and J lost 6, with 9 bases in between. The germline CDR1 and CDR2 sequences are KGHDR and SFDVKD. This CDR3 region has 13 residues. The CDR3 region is CATSEGYINEQFF. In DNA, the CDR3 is TGTGCCACCAGTGAGGGATACATCAATGAGCAGTTCTTC.

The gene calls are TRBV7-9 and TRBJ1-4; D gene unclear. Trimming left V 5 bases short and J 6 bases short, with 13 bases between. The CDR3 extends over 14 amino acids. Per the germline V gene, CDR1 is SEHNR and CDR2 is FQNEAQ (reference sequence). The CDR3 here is CASSPTYSDEKLFF. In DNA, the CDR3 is TGTGCCAGCAGCCCGACATATTCAGATGAAAAACTGTTTTTT.

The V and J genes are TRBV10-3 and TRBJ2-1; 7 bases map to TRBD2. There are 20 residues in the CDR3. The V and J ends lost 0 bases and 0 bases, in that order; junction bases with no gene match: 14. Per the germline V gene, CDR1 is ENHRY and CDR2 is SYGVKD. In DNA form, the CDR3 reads TGTGCCATCAGTGAGTCGGCGCTGGGGGGGGTGGGTCGCTCCTACAATGAGCAGTTCTTC. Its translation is CAISESALGGVGRSYNEQFF.

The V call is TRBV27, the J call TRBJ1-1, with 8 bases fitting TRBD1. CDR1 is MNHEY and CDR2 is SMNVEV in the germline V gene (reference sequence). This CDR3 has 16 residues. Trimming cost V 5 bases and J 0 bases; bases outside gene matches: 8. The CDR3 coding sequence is TGTGCCAGCAGTCTCCACGGACAGGGCATGAACACTGAAGCTTTCTTT. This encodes CASSLHGQGMNTEAFF.

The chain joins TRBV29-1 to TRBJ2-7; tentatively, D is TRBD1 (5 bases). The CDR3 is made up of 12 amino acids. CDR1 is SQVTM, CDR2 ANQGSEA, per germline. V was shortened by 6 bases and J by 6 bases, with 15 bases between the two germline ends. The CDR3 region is CSVGRAQGEQYF. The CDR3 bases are TGCAGCGTGGGCCGGGCGCAGGGCGAGCAGTACTTC.

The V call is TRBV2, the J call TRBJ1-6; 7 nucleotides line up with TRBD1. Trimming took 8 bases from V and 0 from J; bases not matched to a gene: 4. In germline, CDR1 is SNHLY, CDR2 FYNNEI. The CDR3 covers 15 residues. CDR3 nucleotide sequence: TGTGCCAGCGGCAGGGGGAGCTCCTATAATTCACCCCTCCACTTT. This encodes CASGRGSSYNSPLHF. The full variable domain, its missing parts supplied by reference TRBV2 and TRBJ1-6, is EPEVTQTPSHQVTQMGQEVILRCVPISNHLYFYWYRQILGQKVEFLVSFYNNEISEKSEIFDDQFSVERPDGSNFTLKIRSTKLEDSAMYFCASGRGSSYNSPLHFGNGTRLTVT.

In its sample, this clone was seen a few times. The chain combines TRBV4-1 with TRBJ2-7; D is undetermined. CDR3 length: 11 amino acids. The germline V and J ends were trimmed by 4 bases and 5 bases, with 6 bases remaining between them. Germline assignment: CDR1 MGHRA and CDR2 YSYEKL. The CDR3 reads CASSPPHEQYF. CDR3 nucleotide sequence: TGCGCCAGCAGCCCCCCCCACGAGCAGTACTTC.

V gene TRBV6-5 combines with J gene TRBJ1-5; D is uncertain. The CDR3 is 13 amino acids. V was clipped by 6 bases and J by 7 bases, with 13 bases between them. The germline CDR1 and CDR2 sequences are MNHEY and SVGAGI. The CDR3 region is CASSLALDQPQHF. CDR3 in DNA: TGTGCCAGCAGCCTTGCACTGGACCAGCCCCAGCATTTT.

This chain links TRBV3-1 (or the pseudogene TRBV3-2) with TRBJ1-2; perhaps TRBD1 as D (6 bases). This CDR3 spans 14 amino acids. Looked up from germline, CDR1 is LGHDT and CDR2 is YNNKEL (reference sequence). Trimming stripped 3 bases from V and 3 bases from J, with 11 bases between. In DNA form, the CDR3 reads TGTGCCAGCAGCCAGCCGGGACACCACTATGGCTACACCTTC. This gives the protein CASSQPGHHYGYTF.